The 18 T cell receptor beta chains in this list originate from one sample, sequenced in a study of shared clonotypes between healthy human individuals. Data came from immunoSEQ multiplex PCR; TCRdb stores just in-frame clones and leaves some out. The data contain about 2.3 million clones, 85% to 95% of them singletons. Material for sequencing was naive CD4+ T cells from PBMCs. This sample's subset: CD45RA+ positively selected. The receptors stem from a man aged 18 to 29 in good health. Some clones in this sample may be carry-over from other donors' samples.

This chain uses TRBV30 with TRBJ1-2; no clear D gene. CDR3 length: 16 residues. V was trimmed by 0 bases and J by 4 bases, leaving 18 bases between them. The V gene's germline CDR1 is GTSNPN and CDR2 SVGIG (reference sequence). CDR3 residues: CAWSVRGFSAAYGYTF. The CDR3 DNA follows: TGTGCCTGGAGTGTACGAGGATTCAGCGCGGCCTATGGCTACACCTTC.

The V call is TRBV10-1, the J call TRBJ2-1; 14 bases line up with TRBD2. Germline CDR1 and CDR2: WNHNN and SYGVQD (reference sequence). With V trimmed by 6 bases and J by 9 bases, 7 bases remained unmatched. This CDR3 contains 15 residues. CDR3 nucleotide sequence: TGCGCCAGCAGACCCGGGACTAGCGGGAGCGGTGAGCAGTTCTTC. Translating it yields CASRPGTSGSGEQFF.

The V gene is TRBV19, the J gene TRBJ1-2; TRBD1 matches 9 bases. Germline V CDR1 and CDR2: LNHDA, SQIVND (reference sequence). Trimming took 4 bases from V and 6 from J; bases not matched to a gene: 3. CDR3 length: 13 residues. The CDR3 reads CASSNRGLDGYTF. The CDR3 DNA is TGTGCCAGTAGTAACAGGGGGCTAGATGGCTACACCTTC.

This rearrangement joins TRBV6-5 to TRBJ1-2; the D gene is possibly TRBD1 (6 bases). Trimming removed 7 bases from V and 4 bases from J, with 16 bases in between. CDR1 MNHEY and CDR2 SVGAGI come from the germline V gene. The CDR3 runs 14 residues. CDR3 residues: CASTRTRGAYGYTF. Written as DNA, the CDR3 is TGTGCCAGCACCAGAACCAGGGGAGCCTATGGCTACACCTTC.

V and J are TRBV7-7 and TRBJ2-5, with D tentatively TRBD1 or TRBD2 (5 bases each). The ends were cut back, 2 bases at V and 0 bases at J, with 7 bases in the middle. Germline CDR1 is SSHAT and CDR2 is FNYEAQ (reference sequence). CDR3 length: 14 amino acids. CDR3 nucleotide sequence: TGTGCCAGCAGCTTAAGGGGACACCAAGAGACCCAGTACTTC. Translation: CASSLRGHQETQYF.

The V gene is TRBV5-4, the J gene TRBJ1-1; no reliable D call. This CDR3 region has 15 residues. Deletions cut 1 base from V and 0 bases from J, with 10 bases between. Germline CDR1 SGHNT, CDR2 YYREEE (reference sequence). This CDR3 reads CASSLYGQLNTEAFF. The CDR3 nucleotides are TGTGCCAGCAGCTTGTACGGTCAACTGAACACTGAAGCTTTCTTT. Full variable domain (rest looked up from reference TRBV5-4 and TRBJ1-1): ETGVTQSPTHLIKTRGQQVTLRCSSQSGHNTVSWYQQALGQGPQFIFQYYREEENGRGNFPPRFSGLQFPNYSSELNVNALELDDSALYLCASSLYGQLNTEAFFGQGTRLTVV.

The rearrangement links TRBV5-1 to TRBJ1-4, with a possible D match to TRBD1 (6 bases). The CDR3 length is 15 residues. The ends were cut back, 1 base at V and 6 bases at J, with 13 bases in the middle. Germline CDR1 SGHRS, CDR2 YFSETQ. CDR3: CASSLMGANYEKLFF. Written as DNA, the CDR3 is TGCGCCAGCAGCTTGATGGGGGCTAATTATGAAAAACTGTTTTTT. Supplemented by reference TRBV5-1 and TRBJ1-4, the full variable domain reads KAGVTQTPRYLIKTRGQQVTLSCSPISGHRSVSWYQQTPGQGLQFLFEYFSETQRNKGNFPGRFSGRQFSNSRSEMNVSTLELGDSALYLCASSLMGANYEKLFFGSGTQLSVL.

J is TRBJ2-2 and V is TRBV25-1; D gene unclear. This CDR3 region has 15 residues. CDR1 is MGHDK and CDR2 is SYGVNS in the germline V gene. V shed 6 bases and J shed 0 bases, with 11 bases lying between them. The CDR3 bases are TGTGCCAGCAGCCCCCGTGGGGCGAACACCGGGGAGCTGTTTTTT. This sequence encodes CASSPRGANTGELFF.

The V gene is TRBV7-2, the J gene TRBJ2-1; a possible D gene is TRBD2 (6 bases). The CDR3 has 16 residues. Germline CDR1 is SGHTA and CDR2 is FQGNSA. V lost 5 bases to trimming and J lost 6 bases, with 20 bases between them. The CDR3 spells CASSVVRGANLNEQFF. The CDR3 coding sequence is TGTGCCAGCAGCGTGGTGCGGGGTGCCAACCTCAATGAGCAGTTCTTC.

The chain recombines TRBV9 with TRBJ1-2; D remains ambiguous. Germline V lookup: CDR1 SGDLS, CDR2 YYNGEE. The CDR3 runs 14 residues. The germline V and J ends were trimmed by 4 bases and 3 bases, with 13 bases remaining between them. CDR3 sequence reads: CASSPVLVDYGYTF. The CDR3 DNA follows: TGTGCCAGCAGCCCAGTACTGGTGGACTATGGCTACACCTTC.

The chain couples TRBV11-3 to TRBJ2-1; 10 bases match TRBD2. CDR3 length equals 16 residues. Trimming cost V 2 bases and J 9 bases; bases outside gene matches: 10. Germline V gene data show CDR1 as SGHNT and CDR2 as YENEEA. DNA for the CDR3: TGTGCCAGCAGCTTAACTTGGGCTAGCGGGAGAGGTGAGCAGTTCTTC. It specifies CASSLTWASGRGEQFF.

Of note for this clone: The same CDR3 also results from other DNA sequences found in this sample. The chain uses TRBV30 and TRBJ1-1; D perhaps matches TRBD1 (6 bases). The V gene's germline CDR1 is GTSNPN and CDR2 SVGIG (reference sequence). The CDR3 extends over 13 amino acids. Trimming removed 3 bases from V and 1 base from J, with 9 bases in between. The CDR3 here is CAWSLGGNTEAFF. The CDR3 DNA is TGTGCCTGGAGCCTAGGGGGGAACACTGAAGCTTTCTTT. Using reference TRBV30 and TRBJ1-1 for the parts outside the CDR3, the full variable domain is SQTIHQWPATLVQPVGSPLSLECTVEGTSNPNLYWYRQAAGRGLQLLFYSVGIGQISSEVPQNLSASRPQDRQFILSSKKLLLSDSGFYLCAWSLGGNTEAFFGQGTRLTVV.

This chain uses TRBV10-1 with TRBJ2-3; 7 positions match TRBD1. With V trimmed by 8 bases and J by 0 bases, 17 bases remained unmatched. Germline V gene lookup returns CDR1 WNHNN and CDR2 SYGVQD (reference sequence). The length of the CDR3 is 18 residues. The CDR3 nucleotides read TGCGCCAGCCGAATCCCAGGGGGTGAACTTACTAGCACAGATACGCAGTATTTT. Protein product: CASRIPGGELTSTDTQYF.

This chain links TRBV5-1 with TRBJ1-1; unclear D gene. The germline V gene encodes CDR1 SGHRS and CDR2 YFSETQ. This CDR3 has 13 residues. V was cut by 4 bases and J by 2 bases, with 9 bases left in between. CDR3 in DNA: TGCGCCAGCAGCGGTCCGGGTAACACTGAAGCTTTCTTT. This gives the protein CASSGPGNTEAFF.

Regarding this clone: The sample has other DNA sequences that encode this CDR3 too. The rearrangement uses TRBV5-1 and TRBJ2-5, with 16 nucleotides matching TRBD2. The CDR3 loop spans 17 amino acids. Germline trimming cut 0 bases from V and 2 bases from J; bases unmatched to any gene: 1. Germline lookup yields CDR1 SGHRS and CDR2 YFSETQ. The CDR3 DNA is TGCGCCAGCAGCTTGGGGGGACTAGCGGGAGGGCAAGAGACCCAGTACTTC. Protein: CASSLGGLAGGQETQYF.

The rearrangement joins TRBV7-9 to TRBJ1-4; D not resolved. Germline V gene data show CDR1 as SEHNR and CDR2 as FQNEAQ (reference sequence). The CDR3 covers 15 residues. Trimming removed 1 base at V and 7 bases at J, with 13 bases between. As DNA, the CDR3 is TGTGCCAGCAGCTTAGGGGATAAGGGCGGTGAAAAACTGTTTTTT. It codes for CASSLGDKGGEKLFF.

With regard to this clone: This sample includes further DNA sequences coding for the same CDR3. The CDR3 sequence: CASSLGLAEYNEQFF. CDR3 in DNA: TGCGCCAGCAGCTTGGGTCTAGCGGAGTACAATGAGCAGTTCTTC. The chain is built from TRBV5-1 and TRBJ2-1, with TRBD2 matching 7 bases. The CDR3 runs 15 residues. Unmatched junction bases numbered 4, after V lost 0 bases and J lost 4 bases. The germline gives CDR1 SGHRS, CDR2 YFSETQ.

For the CDR3, the DNA is TGTGCCAGCAACCCCTCAGTGAACACCATATATTTT. Amino acid sequence: CASNPSVNTIYF. The chain links TRBV5-8 to TRBJ1-3; D unclear. V shed 6 bases and J shed 7 bases, with 11 bases lying between them. This CDR3 is built from 12 residues. CDR1 and CDR2 (germline): SGHTS, YDEGEE.